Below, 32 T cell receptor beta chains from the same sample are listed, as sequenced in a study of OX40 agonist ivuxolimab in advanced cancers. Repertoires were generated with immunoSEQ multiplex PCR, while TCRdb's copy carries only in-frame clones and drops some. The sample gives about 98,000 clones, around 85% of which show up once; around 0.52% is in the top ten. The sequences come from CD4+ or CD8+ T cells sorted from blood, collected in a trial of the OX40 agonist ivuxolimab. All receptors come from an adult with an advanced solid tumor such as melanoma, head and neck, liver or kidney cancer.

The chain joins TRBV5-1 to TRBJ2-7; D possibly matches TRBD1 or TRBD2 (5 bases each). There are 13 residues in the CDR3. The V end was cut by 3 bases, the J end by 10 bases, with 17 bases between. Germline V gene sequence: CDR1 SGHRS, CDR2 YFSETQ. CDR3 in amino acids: CASSSNRDGLQYF. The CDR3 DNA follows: TGCGCCAGCAGCTCGAACCGGGACGGGCTACAGTACTTC.

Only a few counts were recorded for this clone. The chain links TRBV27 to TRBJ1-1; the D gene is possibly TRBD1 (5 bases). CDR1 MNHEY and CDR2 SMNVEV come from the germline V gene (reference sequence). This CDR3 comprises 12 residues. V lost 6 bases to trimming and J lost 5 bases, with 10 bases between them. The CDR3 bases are TGTGCCAGCAGCCGATGGGGGACTGAAGCTTTCTTT. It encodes CASSRWGTEAFF.

CDR3 in DNA: TGTGCCAGCAGCGTAGTAGTGGAGGCGACCGGGGAGCTGTTTTTT. Protein: CASSVVVEATGELFF. The rearrangement joins TRBV9 to TRBJ2-2; D is perhaps TRBD2 (5 bases). Per germline, CDR1 SGDLS and CDR2 YYNGEE. The CDR3 contains 15 residues. V dropped 0 bases and J dropped 5 bases, with 11 bases sitting between them.

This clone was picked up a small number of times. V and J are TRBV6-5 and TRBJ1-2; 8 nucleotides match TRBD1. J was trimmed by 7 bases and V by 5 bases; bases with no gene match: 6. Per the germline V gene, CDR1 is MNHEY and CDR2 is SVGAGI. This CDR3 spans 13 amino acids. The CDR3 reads CASSAQGGSGYTF. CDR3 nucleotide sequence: TGTGCCAGCAGTGCACAGGGGGGGAGTGGCTACACCTTC.

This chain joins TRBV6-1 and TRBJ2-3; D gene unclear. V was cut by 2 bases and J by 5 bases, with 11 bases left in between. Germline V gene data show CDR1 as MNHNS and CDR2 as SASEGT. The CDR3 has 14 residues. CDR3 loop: CASSERPGRDTQYF. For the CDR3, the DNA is TGTGCCAGCAGTGAAAGGCCCGGGCGAGATACGCAGTATTTT.

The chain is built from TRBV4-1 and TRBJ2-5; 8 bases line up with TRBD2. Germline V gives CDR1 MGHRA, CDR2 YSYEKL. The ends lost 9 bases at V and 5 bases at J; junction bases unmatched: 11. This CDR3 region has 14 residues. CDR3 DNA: TGCGCCAGTCGGGGGGGCGGTCCATGGGAGACCCAGTACTTC. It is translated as CASRGGGPWETQYF.

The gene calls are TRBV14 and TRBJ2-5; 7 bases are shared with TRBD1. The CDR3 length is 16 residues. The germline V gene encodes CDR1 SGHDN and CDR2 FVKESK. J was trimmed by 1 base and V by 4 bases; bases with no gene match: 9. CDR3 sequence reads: CASSLIDWTGQETQYF. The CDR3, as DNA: TGTGCCAGCAGCCTCATAGACTGGACAGGCCAAGAGACCCAGTACTTC.

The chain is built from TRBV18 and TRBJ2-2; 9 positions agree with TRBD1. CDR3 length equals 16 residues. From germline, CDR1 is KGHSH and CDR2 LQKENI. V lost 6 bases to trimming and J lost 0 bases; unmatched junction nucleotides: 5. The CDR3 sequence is CASSYGQGTNTGELFF. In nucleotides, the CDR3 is TGTGCCAGCTCGTACGGACAGGGGACGAACACCGGGGAGCTGTTTTTT.

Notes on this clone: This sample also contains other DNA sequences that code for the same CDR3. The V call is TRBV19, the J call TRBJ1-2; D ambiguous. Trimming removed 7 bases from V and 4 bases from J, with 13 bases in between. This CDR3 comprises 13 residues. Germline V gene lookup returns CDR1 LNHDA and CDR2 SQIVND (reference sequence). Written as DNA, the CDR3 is TGTGCCAGTATAGGGCAGGATGGCTATGGCTACACCTTC. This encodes CASIGQDGYGYTF.

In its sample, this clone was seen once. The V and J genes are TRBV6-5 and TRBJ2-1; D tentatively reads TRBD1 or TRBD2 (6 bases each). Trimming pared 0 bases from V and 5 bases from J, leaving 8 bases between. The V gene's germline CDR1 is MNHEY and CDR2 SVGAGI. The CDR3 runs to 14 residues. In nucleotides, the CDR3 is TGTGCCAGCAGTTACTCGAGGGGGGACAATGAGCAGTTCTTC. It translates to CASSYSRGDNEQFF.

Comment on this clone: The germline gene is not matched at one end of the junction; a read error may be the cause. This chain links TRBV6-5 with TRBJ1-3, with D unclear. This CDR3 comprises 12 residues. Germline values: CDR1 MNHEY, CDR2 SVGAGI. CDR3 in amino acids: CASSEYAQAYDF. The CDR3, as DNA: TGTGCCAGCAGTGAATATGCGCAAGCCTATGATTTT.

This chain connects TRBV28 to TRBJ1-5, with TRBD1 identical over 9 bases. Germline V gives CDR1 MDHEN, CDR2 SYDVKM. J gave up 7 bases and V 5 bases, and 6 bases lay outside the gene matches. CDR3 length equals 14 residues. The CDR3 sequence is CASSLTGGEQPQHF. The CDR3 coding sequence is TGTGCCAGCAGTCTTACAGGGGGCGAACAGCCCCAGCATTTT.

The CDR3 here is CASSLGSNTEAFF. CDR3 nucleotides: TGTGCCAGCAGCTTAGGCTCTAACACTGAAGCTTTCTTT. The chain links TRBV13 to TRBJ1-1; D remains ambiguous. Trimming left V 0 bases short and J 2 bases short, with 4 bases between. The germline CDR1 and CDR2 sequences are PRHDT and FYEKMQ (reference sequence). The CDR3 runs to 13 residues.

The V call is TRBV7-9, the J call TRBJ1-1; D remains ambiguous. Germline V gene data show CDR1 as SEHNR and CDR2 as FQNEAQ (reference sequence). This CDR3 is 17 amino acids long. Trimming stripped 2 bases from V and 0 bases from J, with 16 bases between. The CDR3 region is CASSLSPVSTMNTEAFF. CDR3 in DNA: TGTGCCAGCAGCTTAAGTCCAGTTTCGACCATGAACACTGAAGCTTTCTTT.

CDR3 region: CASSLEPDPGYEQYF. The CDR3 nucleotides read TGCGCCAGCAGCTTGGAACCGGACCCCGGCTACGAGCAGTACTTC. This chain uses TRBV5-1 with TRBJ2-7; D remains ambiguous. This CDR3 comprises 15 residues. Germline V gene sequence: CDR1 SGHRS, CDR2 YFSETQ. V lost 0 bases to trimming and J lost 3 bases, with 13 bases between them.

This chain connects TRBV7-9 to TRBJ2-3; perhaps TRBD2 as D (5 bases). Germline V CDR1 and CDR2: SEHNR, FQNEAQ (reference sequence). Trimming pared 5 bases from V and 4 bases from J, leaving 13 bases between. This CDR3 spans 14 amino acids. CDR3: CASSQYGVADTQYF. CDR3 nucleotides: TGTGCCAGCAGCCAATACGGGGTCGCAGATACGCAGTATTTT.

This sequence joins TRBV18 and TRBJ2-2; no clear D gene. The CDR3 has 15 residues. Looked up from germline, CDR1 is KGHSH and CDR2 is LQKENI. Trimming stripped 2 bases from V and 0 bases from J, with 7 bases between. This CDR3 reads CASSPDMTNTGELFF. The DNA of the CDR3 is TGTGCCAGCTCACCAGACATGACGAACACCGGGGAGCTGTTTTTT.

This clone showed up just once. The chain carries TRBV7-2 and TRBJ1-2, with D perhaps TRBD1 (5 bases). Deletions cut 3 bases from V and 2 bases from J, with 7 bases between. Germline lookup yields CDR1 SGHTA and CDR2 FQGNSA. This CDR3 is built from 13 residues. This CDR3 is CASSFGGNYGYTF. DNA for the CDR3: TGTGCCAGCAGCTTCGGGGGGAACTATGGCTACACCTTC.

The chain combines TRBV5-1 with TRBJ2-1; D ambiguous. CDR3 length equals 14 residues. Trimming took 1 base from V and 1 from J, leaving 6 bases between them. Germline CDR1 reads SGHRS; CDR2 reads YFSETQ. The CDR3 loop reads CASSLPQSYNEQFF. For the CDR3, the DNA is TGCGCCAGCAGCTTGCCCCAATCCTACAATGAGCAGTTCTTC.

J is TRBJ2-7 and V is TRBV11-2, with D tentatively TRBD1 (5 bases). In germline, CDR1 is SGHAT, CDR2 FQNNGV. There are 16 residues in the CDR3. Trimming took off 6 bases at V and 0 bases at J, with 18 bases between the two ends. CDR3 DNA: TGTGCCAGCAGTCCACGAGGTGGGGCCATCTCCTACGAGCAGTACTTC. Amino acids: CASSPRGGAISYEQYF. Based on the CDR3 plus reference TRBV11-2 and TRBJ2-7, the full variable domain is EAGVAQSPRYKIIEKRQSVAFWCNPISGHATLYWYQQILGQGPKLLIQFQNNGVVDDSQLPKDRFSAERLKGVDSTLKIQPAKLEDSAVYLCASSPRGGAISYEQYFGPGTRLTVT.

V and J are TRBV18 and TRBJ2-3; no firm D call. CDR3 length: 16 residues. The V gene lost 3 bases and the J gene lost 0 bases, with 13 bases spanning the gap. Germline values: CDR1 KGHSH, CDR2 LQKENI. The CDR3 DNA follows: TGTGCCAGCTCACCCCCGGGCGTGGGTAGCACAGATACGCAGTATTTT. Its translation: CASSPPGVGSTDTQYF.

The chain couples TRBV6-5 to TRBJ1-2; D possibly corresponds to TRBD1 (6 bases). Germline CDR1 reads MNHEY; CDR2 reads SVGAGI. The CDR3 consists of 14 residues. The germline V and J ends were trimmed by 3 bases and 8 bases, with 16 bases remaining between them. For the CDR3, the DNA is TGTGCCAGCAGTTATAGGGGGGACTCTAGCGGCTACACCTTC. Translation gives CASSYRGDSSGYTF.

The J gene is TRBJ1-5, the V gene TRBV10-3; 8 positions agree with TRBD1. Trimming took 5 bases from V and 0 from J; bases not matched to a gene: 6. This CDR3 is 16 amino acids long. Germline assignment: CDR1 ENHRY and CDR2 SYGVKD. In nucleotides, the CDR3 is TGTGCCATCAGTTCTCAGGGGGCTGGTAGCAATCAGCCCCAGCATTTT. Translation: CAISSQGAGSNQPQHF.

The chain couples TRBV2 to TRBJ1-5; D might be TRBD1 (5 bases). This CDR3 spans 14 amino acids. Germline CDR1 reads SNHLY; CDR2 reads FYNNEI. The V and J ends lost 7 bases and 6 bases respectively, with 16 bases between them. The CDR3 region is CASTLGAGSQPQHF. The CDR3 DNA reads TGTGCCAGCACTCTTGGGGCTGGTAGTCAGCCCCAGCATTTT.

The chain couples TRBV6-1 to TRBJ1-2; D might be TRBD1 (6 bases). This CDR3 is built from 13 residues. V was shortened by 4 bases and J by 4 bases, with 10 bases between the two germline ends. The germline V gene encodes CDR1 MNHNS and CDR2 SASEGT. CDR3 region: CASSVTGSYGYTF. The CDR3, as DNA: TGTGCCAGCAGTGTGACAGGATCCTATGGCTACACCTTC.

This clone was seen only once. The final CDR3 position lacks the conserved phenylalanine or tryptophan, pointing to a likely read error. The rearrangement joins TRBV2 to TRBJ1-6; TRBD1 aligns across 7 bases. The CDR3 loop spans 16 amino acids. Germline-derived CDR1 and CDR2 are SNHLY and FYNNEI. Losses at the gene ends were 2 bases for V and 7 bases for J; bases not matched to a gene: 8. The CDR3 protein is CASSEFWAGGNSPLHL. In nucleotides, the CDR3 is TGTGCCAGCAGTGAATTTTGGGCAGGGGGAAATTCACCCCTCCACCTT.

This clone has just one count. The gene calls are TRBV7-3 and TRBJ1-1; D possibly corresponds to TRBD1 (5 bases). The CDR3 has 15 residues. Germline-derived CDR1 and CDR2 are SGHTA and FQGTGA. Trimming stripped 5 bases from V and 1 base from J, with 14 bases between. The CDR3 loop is CASSQGDFRNTEAFF. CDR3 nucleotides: TGTGCCAGCAGCCAAGGGGATTTTAGGAACACTGAAGCTTTCTTT.

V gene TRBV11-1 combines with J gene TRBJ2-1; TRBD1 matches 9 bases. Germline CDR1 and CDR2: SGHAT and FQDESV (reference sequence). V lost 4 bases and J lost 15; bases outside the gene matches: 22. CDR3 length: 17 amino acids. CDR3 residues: CASSSHSPITGGAYLFF. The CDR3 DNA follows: TGTGCCAGCAGCTCCCACTCCCCAATAACAGGGGGCGCTTATCTGTTCTTC.

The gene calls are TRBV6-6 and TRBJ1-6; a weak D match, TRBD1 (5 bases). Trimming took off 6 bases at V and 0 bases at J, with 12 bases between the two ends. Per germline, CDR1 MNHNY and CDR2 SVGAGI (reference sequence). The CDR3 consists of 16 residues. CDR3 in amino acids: CASRRQSSSYNSPLHF. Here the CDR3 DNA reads TGTGCCAGCAGGCGACAGAGTAGCTCCTATAATTCACCCCTCCACTTT.

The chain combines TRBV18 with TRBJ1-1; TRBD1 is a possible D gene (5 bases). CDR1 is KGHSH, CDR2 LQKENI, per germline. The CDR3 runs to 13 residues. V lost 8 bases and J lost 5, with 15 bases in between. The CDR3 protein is CASAVRGGTEAFF. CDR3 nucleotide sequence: TGTGCCAGCGCCGTGCGGGGGGGGACTGAAGCTTTCTTT.

CDR3 in amino acids: CASSQELYGYTF. The CDR3 coding sequence is TGTGCCAGCAGCCAAGAGTTGTATGGCTACACCTTC. The chain carries TRBV4-2 and TRBJ1-2; D is uncertain. There are 12 residues in the CDR3. The germline V and J ends were trimmed by 0 bases and 5 bases, with 4 bases remaining between them. Germline CDR1 reads LGHNA; CDR2 reads YNFKEQ.

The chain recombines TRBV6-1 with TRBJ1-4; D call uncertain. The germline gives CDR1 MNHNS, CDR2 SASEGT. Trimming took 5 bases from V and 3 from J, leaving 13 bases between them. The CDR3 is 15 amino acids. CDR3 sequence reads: CASSPQVLANEKLFF. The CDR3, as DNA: TGTGCCAGCAGTCCGCAGGTTCTCGCTAATGAAAAACTGTTTTTT.